This T cell receptor beta chain was sequenced in a study of T cell responses to AZD1222 COVID-19 vaccine. The ends lost 4 bases at V and 5 bases at J; junction bases unmatched: 9. In germline, CDR1 is MNHEY, CDR2 SVGEGT. The CDR3 has 15 residues. Some clones are missing from TCRdb's copy, which holds only in-frame ones; the method was immunoSEQ multiplex PCR. There are roughly 140,000 clones in the sample; around 86% occur only once, and about 8.9% lies in the top ten. The source material was peripheral blood, sampled 28 days after the second AZD1222 dose. This receptor was taken from an adult who received the AZD1222 COVID-19 vaccine. The chain joins TRBV6-2 or TRBV6-3 to TRBJ2-5; 8 nucleotides align to TRBD2. The CDR3 DNA reads TGTGCCAGCAGTTTCATAAGCGGGAGCGGTGAGACCCAGTACTTC. The encoded protein is CASSFISGSGETQYF.